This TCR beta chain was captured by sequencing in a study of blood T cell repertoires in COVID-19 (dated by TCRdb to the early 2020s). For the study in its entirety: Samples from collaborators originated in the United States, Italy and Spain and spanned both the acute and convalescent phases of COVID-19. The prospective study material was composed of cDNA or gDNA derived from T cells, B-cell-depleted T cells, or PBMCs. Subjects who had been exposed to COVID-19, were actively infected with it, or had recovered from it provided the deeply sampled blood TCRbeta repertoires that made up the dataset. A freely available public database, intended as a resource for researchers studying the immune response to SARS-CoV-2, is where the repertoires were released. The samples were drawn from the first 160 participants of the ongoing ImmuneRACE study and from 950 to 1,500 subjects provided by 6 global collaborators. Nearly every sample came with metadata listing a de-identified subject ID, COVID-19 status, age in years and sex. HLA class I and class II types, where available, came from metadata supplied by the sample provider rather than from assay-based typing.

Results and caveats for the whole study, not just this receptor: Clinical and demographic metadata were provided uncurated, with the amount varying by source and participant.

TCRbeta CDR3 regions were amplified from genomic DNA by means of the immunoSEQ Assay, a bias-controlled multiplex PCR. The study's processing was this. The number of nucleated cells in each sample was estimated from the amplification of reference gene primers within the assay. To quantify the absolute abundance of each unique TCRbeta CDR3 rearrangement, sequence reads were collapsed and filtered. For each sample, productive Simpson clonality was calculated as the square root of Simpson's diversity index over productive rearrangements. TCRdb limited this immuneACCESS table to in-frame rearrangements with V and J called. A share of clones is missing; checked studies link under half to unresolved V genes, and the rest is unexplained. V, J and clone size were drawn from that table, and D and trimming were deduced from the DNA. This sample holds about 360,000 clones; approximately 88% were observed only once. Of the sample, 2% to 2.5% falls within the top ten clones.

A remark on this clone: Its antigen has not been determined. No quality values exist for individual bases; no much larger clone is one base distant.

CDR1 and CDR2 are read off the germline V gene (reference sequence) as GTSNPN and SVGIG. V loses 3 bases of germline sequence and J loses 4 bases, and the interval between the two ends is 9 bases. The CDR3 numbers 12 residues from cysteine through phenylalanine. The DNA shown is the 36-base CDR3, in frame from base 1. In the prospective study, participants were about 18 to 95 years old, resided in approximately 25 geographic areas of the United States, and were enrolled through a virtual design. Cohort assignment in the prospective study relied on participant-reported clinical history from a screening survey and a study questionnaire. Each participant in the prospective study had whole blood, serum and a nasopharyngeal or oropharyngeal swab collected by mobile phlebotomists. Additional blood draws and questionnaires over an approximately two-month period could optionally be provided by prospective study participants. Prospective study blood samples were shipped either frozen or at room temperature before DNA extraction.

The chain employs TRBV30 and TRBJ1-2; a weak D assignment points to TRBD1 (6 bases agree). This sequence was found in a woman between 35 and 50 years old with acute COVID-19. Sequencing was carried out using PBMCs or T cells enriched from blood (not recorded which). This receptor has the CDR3 CAWSGDTYGYTF. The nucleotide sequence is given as TGTGCCTGGAGCGGGGACACCTATGGCTACACCTTC.